What follows describes a single T cell receptor (beta chain). The data stem from a study of blood T cell repertoires in COVID-19. The method was immunoSEQ multiplex PCR; TCRdb's version includes in-frame clones alone and lacks a portion of them. The sample yields about 120,000 clones, 78% seen once. Trimming pared 6 bases from V and 0 bases from J, leaving 18 bases between. The CDR3 has 16 amino acids. Sequenced input: peripheral blood. The sequence was collected from a man between 70 and 80 years old with acute or convalescent COVID-19. This chain uses TRBV23-1 with TRBJ2-7; weak D call: TRBD1 (7 bases). TRBV23-1 is an open reading frame, and its role is uncertain. CDR3 amino acids: CASRAGWAGGSYEQYF. CDR3 sequence (DNA): TGCGCCAGCAGGGCGGGATGGGCAGGGGGCTCCTACGAGCAGTACTTC.